Following are 18 T cell receptor beta chains from one sample sequenced in a study of blood T cell repertoires in COVID-19. Measured with immunoSEQ multiplex PCR; TCRdb has only the in-frame clones, and not every one. The table lists approximately 270,000 clones, about nine tenths of them singletons, with over 1.5% in the top ten. Sample: PBMCs or T cells enriched from blood (not recorded which). All receptors come from a man in his forties who had recovered from COVID-19.

In this sample, this clone turned up once. This chain links TRBV20-1 with TRBJ1-2, with TRBD1 identical over 7 bases. The V and J ends lost 3 bases and 6 bases, in that order; junction bases with no gene match: 1. The CDR3 is made up of 11 amino acids. CDR1 and CDR2 (germline): DFQATT, SNEGSKA (reference sequence). In DNA, the CDR3 is TGCAGTGCTAGTCAGGGGGATGGCTACACCTTC. It codes for CSASQGDGYTF.

This clone was picked up one time. The chain combines TRBV5-1 with TRBJ1-2; D is ambiguous. The V gene lost 2 bases and the J gene lost 8 bases, with 16 bases spanning the gap. CDR1 SGHRS and CDR2 YFSETQ come from the germline V gene. The CDR3 spans 14 residues. The CDR3 nucleotides read TGCGCCAGCAGCTTCCCACCCTATCTATCGGGCTACACCTTC. Translation gives CASSFPPYLSGYTF. The variable domain in full, with the rest retrieved from reference TRBV5-1 and TRBJ1-2, is KAGVTQTPRYLIKTRGQQVTLSCSPISGHRSVSWYQQTPGQGLQFLFEYFSETQRNKGNFPGRFSGRQFSNSRSEMNVSTLELGDSALYLCASSFPPYLSGYTFGSGTRLTVV.

The CDR3 DNA reads TGTGCCACCAGTGACCTGGACAGGGTTGGCTACACCTTC. Protein sequence: CATSDLDRVGYTF. The chain couples TRBV24-1 to TRBJ1-2; 8 bases are shared with TRBD1. The ends lost 4 bases at V and 7 bases at J; junction bases unmatched: 4. Germline CDR1 KGHDR, CDR2 SFDVKD. This CDR3 is 13 amino acids long.

The CDR3 reads CASSLYSGAQETQYF. CDR3 nucleotides: TGCGCCAGCAGCTTGTATAGCGGTGCCCAAGAGACCCAGTACTTC. This chain links TRBV5-1 with TRBJ2-5; D perhaps matches TRBD2 (6 bases). The CDR3 contains 15 residues. In germline, CDR1 is SGHRS, CDR2 YFSETQ. The ends were cut back, 1 base at V and 1 base at J, with 11 bases in the middle. Filled out from reference TRBV5-1 and TRBJ2-5, the complete variable domain reads KAGVTQTPRYLIKTRGQQVTLSCSPISGHRSVSWYQQTPGQGLQFLFEYFSETQRNKGNFPGRFSGRQFSNSRSEMNVSTLELGDSALYLCASSLYSGAQETQYFGPGTRLLVL.

This clone appeared a single time. The rearrangement uses TRBV7-2 and TRBJ1-2, with unresolved D. The CDR3 extends over 13 amino acids. The V gene's germline CDR1 is SGHTA and CDR2 FQGNSA. V lost 1 base and J lost 7, with 10 bases in between. CDR3 sequence: CASSLEDGSGYTF. CDR3 in DNA: TGTGCCAGCAGCTTAGAGGACGGGAGTGGCTACACCTTC.

This clone has just a few counts. The V gene is TRBV7-8, the J gene TRBJ2-7, with no clear D. V lost 0 bases and J lost 6, with 12 bases in between. The CDR3 sequence is 14 residues long. CDR1 is SGHVS and CDR2 is FQNEAQ in the germline V gene. The CDR3, as DNA: TGTGCCAGCAGCTTAGCACAGATTAGGTCCGAGCAGTACTTC. This sequence encodes CASSLAQIRSEQYF.

The J gene is TRBJ1-2, the V gene TRBV29-1, with D perhaps matching TRBD1 (5 bases). The length of the CDR3 is 13 residues. In germline, CDR1 is SQVTM, CDR2 ANQGSEA. V gave up 1 base and J gave up 8 bases, with 14 bases separating them. The CDR3 DNA follows: TGCAGCGTTGAAGGAACATCAGGGTCCGGCTACACCTTC. This gives the protein CSVEGTSGSGYTF. The whole variable domain, filled in from reference TRBV29-1 and TRBJ1-2, reads SAVISQKPSRDICQRGTSLTIQCQVDSQVTMMFWYRQQPGQSLTLIATANQGSEATYESGFVIDKFPISRPNLTFSTLTVSNMSPEDSSIYLCSVEGTSGSGYTFGSGTRLTVV.

The V call is TRBV3-1 (or the pseudogene TRBV3-2), the J call TRBJ2-5; TRBD2 aligns across 13 bases. Per germline, CDR1 LGHDT and CDR2 YNNKEL (reference sequence). The CDR3 loop spans 16 amino acids. Losses at the gene ends were 5 bases for V and 1 base for J; bases not matched to a gene: 4. In DNA, the CDR3 is TGTGCCAGCAGCTCGACTAGCGGGGGGCCCCAAGAGACCCAGTACTTC. Translation gives CASSSTSGGPQETQYF.

This sequence joins TRBV4-1 and TRBJ1-5; the D gene is possibly TRBD1 (5 bases). V shed 4 bases and J shed 4 bases, with 14 bases lying between them. CDR1 MGHRA and CDR2 YSYEKL come from the germline V gene. This CDR3 has 15 residues. CDR3 nucleotide sequence: TGCGCCAGCAGCCTGGAGACCACAGGAAATCAGCCCCAGCATTTT. This gives the protein CASSLETTGNQPQHF.

The rearrangement joins TRBV28 to TRBJ2-7; 7 positions agree with TRBD2. CDR1 MDHEN and CDR2 SYDVKM come from the germline V gene. After removal of 10 bases from V and 3 bases from J, the junction contained 12 bases not matched to a gene. The CDR3 runs 14 residues. The CDR3, as DNA: TGTGCCATCAAAAGGACTAGTTCCCGCTACGAGCAGTACTTC. Translation gives CAIKRTSSRYEQYF. The variable domain in full, completed from reference TRBV28 and TRBJ2-7, reads DVKVTQSSRYLVKRTGEKVFLECVQDMDHENMFWYRQDPGLGLRLIYFSYDVKMKEKGDIPEGYSVSREKKERFSLILESASTNQTSMYLCAIKRTSSRYEQYFGPGTRLTVT.

The rearrangement uses TRBV13 and TRBJ1-5, with a possible D match to TRBD1 (5 bases). Germline V gene lookup returns CDR1 PRHDT and CDR2 FYEKMQ (reference sequence). V lost 8 bases to trimming and J lost 7 bases, with 24 bases between them. The CDR3 runs to 16 residues. As DNA, the CDR3 is TGTGCCAGCCCTACAGTTCGGGGGACCGCTCGACAGCCCCAGCATTTT. Protein: CASPTVRGTARQPQHF.

V is TRBV13 and J is TRBJ2-1, with 8 positions matching TRBD1. Germline CDR1 reads PRHDT; CDR2 reads FYEKMQ (reference sequence). V shed 7 bases, J shed 2 bases, and the junction held 4 bases outside the gene matches. CDR3 length: 14 amino acids. CDR3 DNA sequence: TGTGCCAGCACCGACAGGGGCCCCTACAATGAGCAGTTCTTC. Translation gives CASTDRGPYNEQFF.

The chain has TRBV2 and TRBJ2-7; D ambiguous. CDR3 size: 12 residues. V shed 4 bases and J shed 3 bases, with 7 bases lying between them. Germline CDR1 is SNHLY and CDR2 is FYNNEI. The chain's CDR3 is CASSVQDYEQYF. For the CDR3, the DNA is TGTGCCAGCAGTGTCCAGGACTACGAGCAGTACTTC.

This clone came up once. This sequence joins TRBV18 and TRBJ1-4, with a weak D call TRBD1 (5 bases). Germline V gene lookup returns CDR1 KGHSH and CDR2 LQKENI. This CDR3 spans 14 amino acids. The V gene lost 2 bases and the J gene lost 8 bases, with 12 bases spanning the gap. The CDR3 loop reads CASSPSGEGEKLFF. CDR3 coding DNA: TGTGCCAGCTCACCATCGGGGGAAGGAGAAAAACTGTTTTTT.

The chain is built from TRBV7-2 and TRBJ1-1, with 7 bases fitting TRBD1. This CDR3 has 13 residues. J lost 6 bases, V lost 5 bases, and 6 bases had no gene match. Germline CDR1 is SGHTA and CDR2 is FQGNSA. This CDR3 is CASSRQGSAEAFF. The CDR3 bases are TGTGCCAGCAGCAGACAGGGTAGCGCTGAAGCTTTCTTT.

The V gene is TRBV7-9, the J gene TRBJ1-3; D uncertain. The CDR3 is made up of 15 amino acids. Germline assignment: CDR1 SEHNR and CDR2 FQNEAQ (reference sequence). V shed 1 base and J shed 11 bases, with 18 bases lying between them. The chain's CDR3 is CASSLGARGGYAIYF. The DNA of the CDR3 is TGTGCCAGCAGCTTAGGTGCACGCGGAGGGTACGCCATATATTTT.

The V gene is TRBV2, the J gene TRBJ2-1, with 9 bases fitting TRBD2. Germline V CDR1 and CDR2: SNHLY, FYNNEI. The CDR3 spans 15 residues. V lost 4 bases, J lost 7 bases, and 8 bases stayed unmatched. This CDR3 reads CASSVSGLARNEQFF. CDR3 DNA: TGTGCCAGCAGTGTTTCAGGACTAGCGAGGAATGAGCAGTTCTTC. The full variable domain, completed using reference TRBV2 and TRBJ2-1, is EPEVTQTPSHQVTQMGQEVILRCVPISNHLYFYWYRQILGQKVEFLVSFYNNEISEKSEIFDDQFSVERPDGSNFTLKIRSTKLEDSAMYFCASSVSGLARNEQFFGPGTRLTVL.

The chain combines TRBV5-1 with TRBJ2-5; 12 bases are a match to TRBD2. The CDR3 totals 17 residues. Germline values: CDR1 SGHRS, CDR2 YFSETQ. V dropped 6 bases and J dropped 2; count of bases not matched to a gene: 11. CDR3: CASTSLPGLAGQETQYF. The CDR3, as DNA: TGCGCCAGCACCTCCCTGCCCGGACTAGCGGGACAAGAGACCCAGTACTTC. Full variable domain (remainder filled in from reference TRBV5-1 and TRBJ2-5): KAGVTQTPRYLIKTRGQQVTLSCSPISGHRSVSWYQQTPGQGLQFLFEYFSETQRNKGNFPGRFSGRQFSNSRSEMNVSTLELGDSALYLCASTSLPGLAGQETQYFGPGTRLLVL.